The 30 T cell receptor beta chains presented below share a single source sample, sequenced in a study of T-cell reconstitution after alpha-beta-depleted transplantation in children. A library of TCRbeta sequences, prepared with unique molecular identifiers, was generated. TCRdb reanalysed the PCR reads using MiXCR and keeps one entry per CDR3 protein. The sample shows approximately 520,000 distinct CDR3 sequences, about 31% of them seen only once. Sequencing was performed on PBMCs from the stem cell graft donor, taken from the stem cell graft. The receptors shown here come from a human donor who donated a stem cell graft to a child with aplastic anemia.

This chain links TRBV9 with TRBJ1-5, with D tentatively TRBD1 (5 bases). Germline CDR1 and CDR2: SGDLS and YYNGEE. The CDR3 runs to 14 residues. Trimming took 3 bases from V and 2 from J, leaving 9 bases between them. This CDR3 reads CASSAGSGNQPQHF. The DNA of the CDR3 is TGTGCCAGCAGCGCAGGGTCGGGCAATCAGCCCCAGCATTTT.

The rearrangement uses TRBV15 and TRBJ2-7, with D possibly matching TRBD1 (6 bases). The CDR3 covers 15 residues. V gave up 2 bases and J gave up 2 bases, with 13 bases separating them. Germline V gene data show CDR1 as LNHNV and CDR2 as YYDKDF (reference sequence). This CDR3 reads CATSRFGQGTYEQYF. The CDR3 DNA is TGTGCCACCAGCAGATTCGGCCAGGGGACCTACGAGCAGTACTTC.

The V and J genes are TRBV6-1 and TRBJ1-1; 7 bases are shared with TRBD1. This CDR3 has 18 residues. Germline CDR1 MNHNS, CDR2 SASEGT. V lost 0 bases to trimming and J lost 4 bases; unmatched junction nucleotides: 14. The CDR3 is CASSEAQGGGLGFTEAFF. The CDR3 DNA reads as TGTGCCAGCAGTGAAGCTCAGGGGGGCGGGCTCGGTTTCACTGAAGCTTTCTTT.

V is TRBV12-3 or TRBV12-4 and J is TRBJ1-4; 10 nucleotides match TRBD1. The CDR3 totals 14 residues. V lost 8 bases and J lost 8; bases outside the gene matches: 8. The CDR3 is CASRDRGLGEKLFF. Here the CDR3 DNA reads TGTGCCAGCCGGGACAGGGGACTTGGCGAAAAACTGTTTTTT.

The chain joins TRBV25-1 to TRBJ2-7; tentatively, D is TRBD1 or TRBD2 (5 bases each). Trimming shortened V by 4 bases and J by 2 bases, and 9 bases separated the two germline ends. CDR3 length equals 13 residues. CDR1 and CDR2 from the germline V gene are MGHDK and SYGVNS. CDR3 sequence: CASSGGRPYEQYF. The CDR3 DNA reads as TGTGCCAGCAGTGGGGGGAGACCCTACGAGCAGTACTTC.

In nucleotides, the CDR3 is TGTGCCAGCAGCTTTTTGGGACCTAACACTGAAGCTTTCTTT. Translating gives CASSFLGPNTEAFF. The chain recombines TRBV7-9 with TRBJ1-1; TRBD1 is a possible D gene (5 bases). Germline values: CDR1 SEHNR, CDR2 FQNEAQ (reference sequence). V lost 3 bases, J lost 2 bases, and 10 bases lay in between. The CDR3 length is 14 residues. Combining the CDR3 with reference TRBV7-9 and TRBJ1-1 gives the whole variable domain DTGVSQNPRHKITKRGQNVTFRCDPISEHNRLYWYRQTLGQGPEFLTYFQNEAQLEKSRLLSDRFSAERPKGSFSTLEIQRTEQGDSAMYLCASSFLGPNTEAFFGQGTRLTVV.

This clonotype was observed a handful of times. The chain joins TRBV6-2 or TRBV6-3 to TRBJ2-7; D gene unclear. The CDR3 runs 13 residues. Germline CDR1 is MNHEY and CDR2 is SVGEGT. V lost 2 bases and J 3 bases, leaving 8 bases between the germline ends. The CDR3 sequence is CASSYGTYYEQYV. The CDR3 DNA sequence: TGTGCCAGCAGTTACGGCACGTACTACGAGCAGTACGTC.

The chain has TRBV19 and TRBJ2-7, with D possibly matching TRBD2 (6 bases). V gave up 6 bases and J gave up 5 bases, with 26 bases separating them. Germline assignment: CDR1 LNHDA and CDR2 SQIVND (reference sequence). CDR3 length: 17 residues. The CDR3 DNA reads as TGTGCCAGTAGCCAAAAGGAAGCGGGTCAAACTCGCGACGAGCAGTACGTC. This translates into CASSQKEAGQTRDEQYV.

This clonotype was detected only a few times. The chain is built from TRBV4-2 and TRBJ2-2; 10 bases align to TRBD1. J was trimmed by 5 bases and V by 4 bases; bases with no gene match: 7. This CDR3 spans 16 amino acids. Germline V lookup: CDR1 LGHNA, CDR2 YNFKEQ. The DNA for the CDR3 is TGTGCCAGCAGCCGAACCGGGACAGGGGAAACCGGGGAGCTGTTTTTT. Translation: CASSRTGTGETGELFF.

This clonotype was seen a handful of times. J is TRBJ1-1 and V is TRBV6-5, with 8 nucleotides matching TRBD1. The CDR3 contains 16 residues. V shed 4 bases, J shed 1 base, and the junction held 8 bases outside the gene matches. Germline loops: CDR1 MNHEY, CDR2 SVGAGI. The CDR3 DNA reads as TGTGCCAGCAGTTCCCCTCTCGACAGGGGGAACACTGAAGCTTTCTTT. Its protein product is CASSSPLDRGNTEAFF.

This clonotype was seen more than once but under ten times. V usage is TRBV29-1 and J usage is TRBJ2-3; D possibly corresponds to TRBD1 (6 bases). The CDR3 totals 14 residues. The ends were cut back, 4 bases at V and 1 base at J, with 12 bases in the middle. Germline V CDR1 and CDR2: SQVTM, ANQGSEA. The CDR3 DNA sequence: TGCAGCGTTGCTCAGGCAGGGGGCACAGATACGCAGTATTTT. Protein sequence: CSVAQAGGTDTQYF.

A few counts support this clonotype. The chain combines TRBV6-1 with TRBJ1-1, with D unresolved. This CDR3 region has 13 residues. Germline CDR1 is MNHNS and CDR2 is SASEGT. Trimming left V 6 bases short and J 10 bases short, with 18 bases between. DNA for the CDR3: TGTGCCAGCAGCCCTCGGCGCACCCAACCAGCTTTCTTT. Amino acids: CASSPRRTQPAFF.

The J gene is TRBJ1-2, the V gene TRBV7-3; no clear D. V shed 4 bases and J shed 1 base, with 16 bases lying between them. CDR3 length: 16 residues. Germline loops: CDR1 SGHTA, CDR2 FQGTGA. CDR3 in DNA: TGTGCCAGCAGCTCAGAGGACCCCTCAGTTAACTATGGCTACACCTTC. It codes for CASSSEDPSVNYGYTF.

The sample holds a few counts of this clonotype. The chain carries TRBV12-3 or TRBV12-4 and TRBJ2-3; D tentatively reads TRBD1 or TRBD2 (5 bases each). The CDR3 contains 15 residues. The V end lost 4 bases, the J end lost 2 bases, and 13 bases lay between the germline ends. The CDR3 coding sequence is TGTGCCAGCAGTTGGCTCCGGGACCACACAGATACGCAGTATTTT. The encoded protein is CASSWLRDHTDTQYF.

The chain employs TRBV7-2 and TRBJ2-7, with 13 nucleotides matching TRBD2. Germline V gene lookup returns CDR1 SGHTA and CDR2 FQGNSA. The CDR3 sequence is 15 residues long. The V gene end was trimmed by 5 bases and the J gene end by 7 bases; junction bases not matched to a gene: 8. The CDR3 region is CASSHGLAGAIEQYF. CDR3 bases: TGTGCCAGCAGCCATGGACTAGCGGGAGCAATTGAGCAGTACTTC.

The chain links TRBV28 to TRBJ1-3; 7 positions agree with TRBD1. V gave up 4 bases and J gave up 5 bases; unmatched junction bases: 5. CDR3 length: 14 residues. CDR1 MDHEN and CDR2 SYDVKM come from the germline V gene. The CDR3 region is CASSSPGGRNTIYF. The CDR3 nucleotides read TGTGCCAGCAGTTCACCAGGGGGGAGAAACACCATATATTTT.

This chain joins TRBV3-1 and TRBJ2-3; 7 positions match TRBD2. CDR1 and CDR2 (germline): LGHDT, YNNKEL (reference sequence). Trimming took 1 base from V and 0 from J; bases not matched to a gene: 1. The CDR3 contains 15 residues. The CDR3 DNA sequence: TGTGCCAGCAGCCAAGGCGGGGGAAGCACAGATACGCAGTATTTT. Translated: CASSQGGGSTDTQYF.

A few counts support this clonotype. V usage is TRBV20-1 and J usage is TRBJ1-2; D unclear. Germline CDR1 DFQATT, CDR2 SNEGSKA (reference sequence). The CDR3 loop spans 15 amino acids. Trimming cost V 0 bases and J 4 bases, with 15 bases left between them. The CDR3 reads CSARDLTGQGYGYTF. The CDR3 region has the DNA TGCAGTGCTAGAGACCTAACGGGCCAAGGCTATGGCTACACCTTC.

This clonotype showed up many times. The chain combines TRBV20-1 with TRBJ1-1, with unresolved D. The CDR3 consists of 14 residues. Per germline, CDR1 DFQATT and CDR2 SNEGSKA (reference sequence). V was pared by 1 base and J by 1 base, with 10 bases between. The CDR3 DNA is TGCAGTGCTAGAGTGGGGATGGGGAACACTGAAGCTTTCTTT. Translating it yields CSARVGMGNTEAFF.

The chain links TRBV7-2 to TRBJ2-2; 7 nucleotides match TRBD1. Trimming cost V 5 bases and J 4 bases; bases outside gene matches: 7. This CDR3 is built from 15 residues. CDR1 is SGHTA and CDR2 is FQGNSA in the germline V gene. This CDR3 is CASSQNRQGTGELFF. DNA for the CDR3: TGTGCCAGCAGCCAAAACCGACAGGGCACCGGGGAGCTGTTTTTT.

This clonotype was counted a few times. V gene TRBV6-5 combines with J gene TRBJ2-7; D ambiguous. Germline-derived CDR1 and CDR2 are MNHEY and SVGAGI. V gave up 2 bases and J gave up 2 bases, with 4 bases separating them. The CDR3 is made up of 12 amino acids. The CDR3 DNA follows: TGTGCCAGCAGTTACGGCCCCTACGAGCAGTACGTC. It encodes CASSYGPYEQYV.

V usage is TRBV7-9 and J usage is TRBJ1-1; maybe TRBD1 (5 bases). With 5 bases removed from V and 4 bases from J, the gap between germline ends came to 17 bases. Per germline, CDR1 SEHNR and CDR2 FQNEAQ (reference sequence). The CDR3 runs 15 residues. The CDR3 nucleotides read TGTGCCAGCAGCGTCGGTCTGGGGGGTGGCACTGAAGCTTTCTTT. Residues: CASSVGLGGGTEAFF.

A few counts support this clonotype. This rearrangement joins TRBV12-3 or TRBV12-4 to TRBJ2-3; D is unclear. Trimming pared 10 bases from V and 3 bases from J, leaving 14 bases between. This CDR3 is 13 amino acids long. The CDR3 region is CAIPDVLTDTQYF. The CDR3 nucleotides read TGTGCCATCCCCGACGTGTTAACAGATACGCAGTATTTT.

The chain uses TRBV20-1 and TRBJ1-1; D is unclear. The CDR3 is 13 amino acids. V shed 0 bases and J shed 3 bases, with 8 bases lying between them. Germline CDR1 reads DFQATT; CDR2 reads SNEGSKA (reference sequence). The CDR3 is CSARDVGDTEAFF. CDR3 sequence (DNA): TGCAGTGCTAGAGATGTCGGTGACACTGAAGCTTTCTTT.

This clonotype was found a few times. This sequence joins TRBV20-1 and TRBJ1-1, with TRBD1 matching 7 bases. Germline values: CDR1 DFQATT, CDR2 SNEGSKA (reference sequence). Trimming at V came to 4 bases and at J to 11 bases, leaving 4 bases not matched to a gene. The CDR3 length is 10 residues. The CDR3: CSATDREAFF. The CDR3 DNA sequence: TGCAGTGCTACTGACAGGGAGGCTTTCTTT.

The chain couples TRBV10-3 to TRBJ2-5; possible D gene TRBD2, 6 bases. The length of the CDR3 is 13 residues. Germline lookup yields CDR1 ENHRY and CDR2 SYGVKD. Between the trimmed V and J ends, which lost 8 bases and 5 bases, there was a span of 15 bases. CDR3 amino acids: CAIGGTPRETQYF. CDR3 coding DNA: TGTGCCATCGGCGGGACCCCCCGGGAGACCCAGTACTTC.

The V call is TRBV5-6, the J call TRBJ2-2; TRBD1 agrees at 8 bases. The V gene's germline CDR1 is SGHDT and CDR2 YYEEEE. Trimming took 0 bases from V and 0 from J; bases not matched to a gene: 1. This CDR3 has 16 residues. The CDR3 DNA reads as TGTGCCAGCAGCTTGGCGGACAGGGCGAACACCGGGGAGCTGTTTTTT. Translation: CASSLADRANTGELFF.

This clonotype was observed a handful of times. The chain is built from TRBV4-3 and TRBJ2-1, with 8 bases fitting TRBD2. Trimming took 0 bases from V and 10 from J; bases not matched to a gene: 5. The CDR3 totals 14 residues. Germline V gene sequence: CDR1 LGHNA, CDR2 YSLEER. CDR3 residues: CASSQERGAREQFF. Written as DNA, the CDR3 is TGCGCCAGCAGCCAAGAGCGGGGGGCACGGGAGCAGTTCTTC.

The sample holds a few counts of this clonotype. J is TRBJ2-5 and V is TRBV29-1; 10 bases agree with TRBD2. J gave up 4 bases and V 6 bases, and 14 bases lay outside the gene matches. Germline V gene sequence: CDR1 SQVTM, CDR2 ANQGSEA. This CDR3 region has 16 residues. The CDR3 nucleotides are TGCAGCGTCAGAAACACTCTAGCGGGAGAGGGAGAGACCCAGTACTTC. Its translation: CSVRNTLAGEGETQYF.

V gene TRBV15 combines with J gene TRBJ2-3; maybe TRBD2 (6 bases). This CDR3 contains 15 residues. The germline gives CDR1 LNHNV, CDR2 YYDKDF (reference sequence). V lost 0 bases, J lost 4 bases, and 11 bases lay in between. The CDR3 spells CATSREGRIADTQYF. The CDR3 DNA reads TGTGCCACCAGCAGAGAGGGGAGGATTGCAGATACGCAGTATTTT.